Each of the 13 T cell receptor beta chains below was sequenced from the same sample in a study of cytomegalovirus exposure and HLA in healthy donors (TCRdb year 2017). The library was generated by the immunoSEQ multiplex PCR assay. TCRdb holds this immuneACCESS table with in-frame rearrangements only. Some clones are missing; in checked studies, unresolved V genes explain under half, and the rest has no known cause. The sample data list a few hundred thousand clones, and approximately 80% of these were observed just once. Of the sample, 11% to 15% falls within the top ten clones. Sample: PBMCs. These receptors came from a woman aged 25 to 45 in good health and CMV-seropositive.

This chain links TRBV27 with TRBJ1-1; the match to TRBD1 covers 7 bases. In germline, CDR1 is MNHEY, CDR2 SMNVEV (reference sequence). The J segment lost 6 bases and the V segment lost 4 bases, leaving 11 bases of the junction unmatched. The CDR3 consists of 15 residues. CDR3 sequence (DNA): TGTGCCAGCAGTTCGCGAGGACAGGTGGGGGCTGAAGCTTTCTTT. As protein: CASSSRGQVGAEAFF.

This rearrangement joins TRBV15 to TRBJ2-7; D is unclear. Germline loops: CDR1 LNHNV, CDR2 YYDKDF (reference sequence). Deletions cut 2 bases from V and 2 bases from J, with 16 bases between. CDR3 length: 16 residues. CDR3 loop: CATSRPTFGPTYEQYF. CDR3 DNA: TGTGCCACCAGCAGACCCACCTTCGGACCAACCTACGAGCAGTACTTC.

This clone turned up a few times. The gene calls are TRBV4-1 and TRBJ1-4, with D unclear. With 5 bases removed from V and 8 bases from J, the gap between germline ends came to 12 bases. The CDR3 is 13 amino acids. Germline-derived CDR1 and CDR2 are MGHRA and YSYEKL. CDR3 amino acids: CASSRLPGEKLFF. The CDR3 bases are TGCGCCAGCAGCAGACTACCGGGAGAAAAACTGTTTTTT.

A remark on this clone: One end of the junction does not line up with germline, which may come from a read error. V is TRBV7-7 and J is TRBJ2-7; TRBD1 matches at 8 bases. Germline-derived CDR1 and CDR2 are SSHAT and FNYEAQ (reference sequence). CDR3 size: 14 residues. CDR3 sequence (DNA): TGTGCTAGCACTGGAGACAGGGGAACCTACGAGCAGTACTTC. This translates into CASTGDRGTYEQYF.

This chain uses TRBV9 with TRBJ1-2; D ambiguous. This CDR3 is built from 12 residues. Germline CDR1 and CDR2: SGDLS and YYNGEE. The V and J ends lost 0 bases and 8 bases respectively, with 8 bases between them. In nucleotides, the CDR3 is TGTGCCAGCAGCGTAGGACTGGGGGGCTACACCTTC. Amino acid sequence: CASSVGLGGYTF.

This chain joins TRBV27 and TRBJ1-2, with TRBD1 identical over 7 bases. Germline V gene lookup returns CDR1 MNHEY and CDR2 SMNVEV (reference sequence). The CDR3 is 17 residues long. V lost 5 bases and J lost 7; bases outside the gene matches: 19. The CDR3: CASSARQGKSALFGYTF. The CDR3 DNA follows: TGTGCCAGCAGTGCCAGACAGGGTAAATCCGCCCTTTTTGGCTACACCTTC.

The genes are TRBV28 and TRBJ1-2, with 7 bases aligning to TRBD1. Germline values: CDR1 MDHEN, CDR2 SYDVKM. The V segment lost 2 bases and the J segment 14 bases; nucleotides outside the gene matches: 8. The CDR3 consists of 12 residues. In DNA, the CDR3 is TGTGCCAGCAGTTTACTCAGGGGGTTTATAACCTTC. Its translation is CASSLLRGFITF.

The chain carries TRBV29-1 and TRBJ2-3; D possibly matches TRBD1 or TRBD2 (5 bases each). This CDR3 has 19 amino acids. Germline V gene lookup returns CDR1 SQVTM and CDR2 ANQGSEA. Trimming took 2 bases from V and 4 from J, leaving 28 bases between them. The CDR3, as DNA: TGCAGCGTTGAATTTTTTCAAGCCCAGGGAATGCGGGCGCCAGATACGCAGTATTTT. Translated: CSVEFFQAQGMRAPDTQYF.

The CDR3 DNA is TGTGCCAGCAGTGAAAAACTAGCGGGAGGGTACAATGAGCAGTTCTTC. Amino acids: CASSEKLAGGYNEQFF. The chain carries TRBV6-4 and TRBJ2-1, with 13 bases identical to TRBD2. Germline-derived CDR1 and CDR2 are MRHNA and SNTAGT. The CDR3 covers 16 residues. Trimming removed 3 bases from V and 4 bases from J; junction bases left unmatched: 3.

The gene calls are TRBV27 and TRBJ2-3; TRBD2 matches 11 bases. With V trimmed by 3 bases and J by 3 bases, 2 bases remained unmatched. This CDR3 contains 15 residues. Germline V gives CDR1 MNHEY, CDR2 SMNVEV (reference sequence). CDR3: CASSFSSGRTDTQYF. CDR3 nucleotide sequence: TGTGCCAGCAGTTTTTCTAGCGGGAGGACAGATACGCAGTATTTT.

The V and J genes are TRBV2 and TRBJ2-1, with D hard to call. The CDR3 extends over 14 amino acids. From germline, CDR1 is SNHLY and CDR2 FYNNEI. V gave up 2 bases and J gave up 4 bases, with 9 bases separating them. CDR3 coding DNA: TGTGCCAGCAGTGAACTCCGGCAGTACAATGAGCAGTTCTTC. Translated, it gives CASSELRQYNEQFF.

In this sample, this clone turned up once. This sequence joins TRBV30 and TRBJ1-1; D gene ambiguous. This CDR3 is 14 amino acids long. The V and J ends lost 0 bases and 6 bases respectively, with 14 bases between them. CDR1 and CDR2 (germline): GTSNPN, SVGIG (reference sequence). CDR3 nucleotide sequence: TGTGCCTGGAGTGTATACGTTTCGGCGGCTGAAGCTTTCTTT. Encoded protein: CAWSVYVSAAEAFF.

The chain couples TRBV7-6 to TRBJ2-1; D is uncertain. This CDR3 has 14 residues. Germline loops: CDR1 SGHVS, CDR2 FNYEAQ. Trimming left V 6 bases short and J 2 bases short, with 11 bases between. In DNA form, the CDR3 reads TGTGCCAGCAGACGTACCCCGGCCTACAATGAGCAGTTCTTC. This encodes CASRRTPAYNEQFF.